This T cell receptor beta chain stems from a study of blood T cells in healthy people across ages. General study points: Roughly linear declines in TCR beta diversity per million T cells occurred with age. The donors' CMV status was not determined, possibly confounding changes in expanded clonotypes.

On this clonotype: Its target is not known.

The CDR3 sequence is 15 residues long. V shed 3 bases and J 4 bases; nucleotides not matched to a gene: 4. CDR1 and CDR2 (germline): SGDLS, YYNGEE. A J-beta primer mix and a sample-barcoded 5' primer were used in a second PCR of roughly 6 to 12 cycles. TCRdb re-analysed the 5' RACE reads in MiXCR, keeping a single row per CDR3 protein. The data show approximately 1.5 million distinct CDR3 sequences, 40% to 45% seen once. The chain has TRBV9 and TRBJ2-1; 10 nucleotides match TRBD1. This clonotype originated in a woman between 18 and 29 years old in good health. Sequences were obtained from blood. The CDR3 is CASSAGTGDYNEQFF. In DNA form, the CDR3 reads TGTGCCAGCAGCGCAGGGACAGGGGATTACAATGAGCAGTTCTTC.